The 22 T cell receptor beta chains below come from one sample, sequenced in a study of tumor-infiltrating lymphocytes in primary liver carcinoma (dated by TCRdb to the late 2010s). Reads for this sample came from an Illumina HiSeq 2500. A constant-region primer and ProtoScript II reverse transcriptase were used to reverse-transcribe TCRbeta-specific cDNA from approximately 450 ng total RNA. Three nested multiplex PCR rounds, following a slightly modified ARM-PCR procedure, were used to build the TCRbeta libraries. The first two PCR rounds used multiplex TRBV1-TRBV30 forward primers with a Cbeta reverse primer, each for about 11 cycles. Starting from the raw public reads, TCRdb applied fastp trimming at Q25, assembled clones with MiXCR and retained in-frame beta chains. CDR3 protein duplicates are merged, each entry listing the most common genes and DNA. In this sample the table shows some 120,000 distinct CDR3 sequences, about 68% of which occur a single time. The top ten constitute about a tenth of the sample.

Total RNA and DNA were co-extracted from roughly 20-30 mg of bulk tissue with the AllPrep DNA/RNA mini kit, without cell sorting. Sequenced: liver tumor tissue from sampling region 1. The label giving this sample's cell subset or site can be read as: tumor region T1, superior pole. The source of these receptors is a woman aged 55-70 years with primary liver carcinoma and hepatitis B virus infection.

The chain combines TRBV28 with TRBJ2-7, with TRBD2 identical over 7 bases. CDR1 is MDHEN, CDR2 SYDVKM, per germline. This CDR3 has 14 residues. The ends lost 6 bases at V and 6 bases at J; junction bases unmatched: 11. CDR3 protein: CASSQGGEGVEQYF. CDR3 DNA sequence: TGTGCCAGCAGCCAAGGCGGGGAGGGTGTCGAGCAGTACTTC.

This clonotype was seen a single time. The V call is TRBV29-1, the J call TRBJ1-1; no firm D call. Germline CDR1 is SQVTM and CDR2 is ANQGSEA. The CDR3 has 11 amino acids. With 6 bases removed from V and 11 bases from J, the gap between germline ends came to 16 bases. CDR3 loop: CSVSRGDEAFF. CDR3 nucleotide sequence: TGCAGCGTATCACGAGGAGACGAGGCTTTCTTT.

To note about this clonotype: This may arise from a read error, as a much more abundant clone is one base away. The chain couples TRBV6-6 to TRBJ2-3; TRBD2 aligns across 10 bases. The CDR3 runs to 21 residues. Germline CDR1 and CDR2: MNHNY and SVGAGI (reference sequence). Germline trimming cut 2 bases from V and 3 bases from J; bases unmatched to any gene: 20. DNA of the CDR3: TGTGCCAGCAGTTACCCCTTACAAGCCTCTAGCGGGAGTTCGTTGACAGATACGCAGTATTTT. Its protein is CASSYPLQASSGSSLTDTQYF.

This sequence joins TRBV29-1 and TRBJ1-1; D is perhaps TRBD1 (5 bases). V lost 1 base, J lost 5 bases, and 11 bases lay in between. This CDR3 has 13 amino acids. Germline CDR1 reads SQVTM; CDR2 reads ANQGSEA. The CDR3 bases are TGCAGCGTTGAAGCAGGGAGGAAGACTGAAGCTTTCTTT. Amino acids: CSVEAGRKTEAFF.

Comment on this clonotype: Relative to the germline gene, one junction end is altered; a read error may explain this. Here the CDR3 DNA reads TGTGCCAGCCGGAACAGGGGGGCTAGCAATCAGCCCGAGCATTTT. This codes for CASRNRGASNQPEHF. The gene calls are TRBV6-6 and TRBJ1-5, with 8 bases that match TRBD1. CDR3 length equals 15 residues. Germline values: CDR1 MNHNY, CDR2 SVGAGI (reference sequence).

A word on this clonotype: Germline and junction disagree at one end, which may indicate a read error. V is TRBV12-3 or TRBV12-4 and J is TRBJ2-1, with D possibly TRBD2 on 5 matching bases. The CDR3 spans 13 residues. In DNA, the CDR3 is TGTGTCAGCAGACGGTCGGGATTTGATGAGCAGTCCTTC. Translated, it gives CVSRRSGFDEQSF.

About this clonotype itself: The junction departs from the called germline gene at one end, perhaps through a read error. This rearrangement joins TRBV11-1 to TRBJ2-7; the match to TRBD2 covers 8 bases. Looked up from germline, CDR1 is SGHAT and CDR2 is FQDESV (reference sequence). This CDR3 spans 17 amino acids. The CDR3 nucleotides read TGTGCCAGCAACTTGAGGGGTAGCGGGACCTGGACCTGCGAGCAATACTTC. The encoded protein is CASNLRGSGTWTCEQYF.

With regard to this clonotype: At one boundary the junction diverges from the germline segment, which might be a read error. The genes are TRBV11-1 and TRBJ2-3; TRBD2 might be the D (5 bases). The germline gives CDR1 SGHAT, CDR2 FQDESV (reference sequence). The CDR3 is 14 amino acids. The CDR3 coding sequence is TGTACCAGCAGCTTCATGGTAGCGAGAGATACGCAGTATTTT. The encoded protein is CTSSFMVARDTQYF.

Comments on this clonotype: A much larger clone is a single base away; this may be a read error. This chain connects TRBV12-3 or TRBV12-4 to TRBJ1-4, with D possibly TRBD1 on 6 matching bases. This CDR3 has 14 amino acids. The CDR3 loop reads CASSFVGGNEKVFF. CDR3 sequence (DNA): TGTGCCAGCAGTTTTGTGGGGGGCAACGAAAAAGTGTTTTTT.

Worth noting for this clonotype: This is likely a read error, given that the CDR3 carries no conserved phenylalanine or tryptophan at its end. The chain combines TRBV29-1 with TRBJ1-2, with D possibly being TRBD1 (6 bases). CDR1 is SQVTM and CDR2 is ANQGSEA in the germline V gene. The CDR3 totals 11 residues. CDR3 in DNA: TGCAACGTTGACAGGAACTATGGCTACACCTTG. It codes for CNVDRNYGYTL.

The chain joins TRBV29-1 to TRBJ2-3, with D possibly matching TRBD1 (6 bases). The V end was cut by 6 bases, the J end by 15 bases, with 28 bases between. The CDR3 length is 14 residues. Germline V gives CDR1 SQVTM, CDR2 ANQGSEA. In nucleotides, the CDR3 is TGCAGCGTCAGGACCTCGCTATTATCAGGGGAGCACTATTTT. Encoded protein: CSVRTSLLSGEHYF.

This clonotype occurred many times. The V call is TRBV12-3 or TRBV12-4, the J call TRBJ1-1; D is uncertain. Trimming pared 6 bases from V and 12 bases from J, leaving 17 bases between. This CDR3 has 12 residues. The CDR3 bases are TGTGCCAGCAGAGGAGGCCGGGCCCACCCTTTCTTT. Residues: CASRGGRAHPFF.

The V and J genes are TRBV28 and TRBJ1-1; D is perhaps TRBD1 (6 bases). The ends were cut back, 8 bases at V and 1 base at J, with 20 bases in the middle. CDR1 is MDHEN and CDR2 is SYDVKM in the germline V gene. The CDR3 extends over 16 amino acids. This CDR3 is CASGARGGPANTEAFF. CDR3 sequence (DNA): TGTGCCAGCGGTGCCCGGGGGGGGCCGGCGAACACTGAAGCTTTCTTT.

The sample holds a few counts of this clonotype. A much larger clone is a single base away; this may be a read error. This sequence joins TRBV29-1 and TRBJ2-1; 11 nucleotides match TRBD2. The CDR3 covers 15 residues. CDR1 and CDR2 (germline): SQVTM, ANQGSEA. CDR3 in amino acids: CSVDSGTSGYSEQFF. CDR3 in DNA: TGCAGCGTTGACTCCGGGACTAGCGGTTACAGTGAGCAGTTCTTC.

The CDR3 is CASSQDRNNEQFF. The CDR3 nucleotides are TGTGCCAGCAGTCAGGACAGAAACAATGAGCAGTTCTTC. This chain uses TRBV6-5 with TRBJ2-1; D perhaps matches TRBD1 (6 bases). This CDR3 comprises 13 residues. Trimming stripped 5 bases from V and 5 bases from J, with 10 bases between. CDR1 and CDR2 (germline): MNHEY, SVGAGI.

There are many counts of this clonotype. The rearrangement uses TRBV14 and TRBJ2-1, with 7 bases that match TRBD2. With V trimmed by 4 bases and J by 10 bases, 1 base remained unmatched. Germline CDR1 reads SGHDN; CDR2 reads FVKESK. The CDR3 runs to 11 residues. CDR3 in DNA: TGTGCCAGCAGCCCCGGGGGGGAGCAGTTCTTC. Protein sequence: CASSPGGEQFF. Full variable domain (outside the CDR3, taken from reference TRBV14 and TRBJ2-1): EAGVTQFPSHSVIEKGQTVTLRCDPISGHDNLYWYRRVMGKEIKFLLHFVKESKQDESGMPNNRFLAERTGGTYSTLKVQPAELEDSGVYFCASSPGGEQFFGPGTRLTVL.

For this clonotype: The junction departs from germline at one end; a sequencing error may be responsible. The chain joins TRBV7-8 to TRBJ2-4, with D maybe TRBD2 (5 bases). The CDR3 extends over 16 amino acids. Germline V gene data show CDR1 as SGHVS and CDR2 as FQNEAQ. CDR3 residues: CVSSPSRELGKNIQYF. In nucleotides, the CDR3 is TGTGTCAGCAGCCCCTCTCGGGAATTGGGCAAAAACATTCAGTACTTC.

Concerning this clonotype: A read error may explain this, as a much larger clone is one base away. The chain uses TRBV29-1 and TRBJ2-7; 7 nucleotides align to TRBD2. Germline trimming cut 5 bases from V and 5 bases from J; bases unmatched to any gene: 12. The CDR3 contains 14 residues. CDR1 and CDR2 (germline): SQVTM, ANQGSEA. The CDR3 sequence: CSVLVGSGVDEQYF. CDR3 bases: TGCAGCGTTTTAGTCGGGAGCGGGGTAGACGAGCAGTACTTC.

About this clonotype itself: One end of the junction fails to match germline, which may point to a read error. The genes are TRBV11-1 and TRBJ2-2; a weak D match, TRBD2 (6 bases). The CDR3 sequence is 17 residues long. Germline V gives CDR1 SGHAT, CDR2 FQDESV (reference sequence). The CDR3 nucleotides are TGTGCCAGTAGTGCCCGGCCATTCCTAGTTAACACCGGGGAGGTGTTTTTT. Translated: CASSARPFLVNTGEVFF.

The table lists this clonotype with many counts. This chain joins TRBV12-3 or TRBV12-4 and TRBJ1-1; D is undetermined. Trimming removed 4 bases at V and 1 base at J, with 10 bases between. The CDR3 has 14 residues. The CDR3 region is CASSSTRSNTEAFF. CDR3 in DNA: TGTGCCAGCAGTTCAACACGGTCGAACACTGAAGCTTTCTTT.

The gene calls are TRBV30 and TRBJ1-5; D call uncertain. Deletions cut 4 bases from V and 5 bases from J, with 12 bases between. CDR1 GTSNPN and CDR2 SVGIG come from the germline V gene (reference sequence). This CDR3 contains 13 residues. Written as DNA, the CDR3 is TGTGCCTGGAACTCAGACCCTTATCAGCCCCAGCATTTT. Its translation is CAWNSDPYQPQHF. Full variable domain (outside the CDR3, taken from reference TRBV30 and TRBJ1-5): SQTIHQWPATLVQPVGSPLSLECTVEGTSNPNLYWYRQAAGRGLQLLFYSVGIGQISSEVPQNLSASRPQDRQFILSSKKLLLSDSGFYLCAWNSDPYQPQHFGDGTRLSIL.

This clonotype was observed a single time. Since the CDR3 does not end with the conserved phenylalanine or tryptophan, this likely comes from a read error. This chain joins TRBV28 and TRBJ1-2; TRBD1 matches at 7 bases. Germline V gene data show CDR1 as MDHEN and CDR2 as SYDVKM. CDR3 size: 15 residues. CDR3 DNA: TGTGCCAGCAGCTTATCACCGAGACAGGGTTTTGGCTACACCTCC. Its protein is CASSLSPRQGFGYTS.